This T cell receptor beta chain was obtained from a study of blood T cells in healthy people across ages. General study results and limits: Versus aged donors, long-lived donors had higher diversity and more naive CD4+ cells.

PCR was performed a second time for about 7 to 11 cycles using a sample-barcoded 5' primer and a J-beta primer mix. TCRdb re-analysed the 5' RACE reads in MiXCR, keeping a single row per CDR3 protein. This table has about 640,000 distinct CDR3 sequences, over 40% appearing once. On this clonotype: Its antigen is as yet unknown.

CDR3 length equals 14 residues. Germline CDR1 is SEHNR and CDR2 is FQNEAQ (reference sequence). The ends were cut back, 5 bases at V and 10 bases at J, with 15 bases in the middle. The TCR sequence derives from a man older than 75 in good health. The genes are TRBV7-9 and TRBJ1-6; D remains unclear. Sequencing was performed on blood. The CDR3 DNA follows: TGTGCCAGCAGCCCCGGCCGGGTCAGGTCACCCCTCCACTTT. Translating it yields CASSPGRVRSPLHF.